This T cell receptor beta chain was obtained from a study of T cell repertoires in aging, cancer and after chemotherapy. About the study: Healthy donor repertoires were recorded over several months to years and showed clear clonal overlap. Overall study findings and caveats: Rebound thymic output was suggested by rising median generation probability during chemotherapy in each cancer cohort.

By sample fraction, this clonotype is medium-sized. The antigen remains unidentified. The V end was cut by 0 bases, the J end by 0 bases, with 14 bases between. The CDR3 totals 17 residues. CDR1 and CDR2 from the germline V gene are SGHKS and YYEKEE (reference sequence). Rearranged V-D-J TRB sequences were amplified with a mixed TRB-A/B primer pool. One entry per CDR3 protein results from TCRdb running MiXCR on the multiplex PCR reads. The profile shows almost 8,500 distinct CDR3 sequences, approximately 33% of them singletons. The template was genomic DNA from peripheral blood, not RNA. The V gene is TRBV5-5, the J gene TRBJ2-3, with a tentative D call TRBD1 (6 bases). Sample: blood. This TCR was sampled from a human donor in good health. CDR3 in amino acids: CASSLGRTVMSTDTQYF. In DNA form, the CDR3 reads TGTGCCAGCAGCTTGGGAAGGACAGTAATGAGCACAGATACGCAGTATTTT.